Listed below are T cell receptor beta chains from one sample, sequenced in a study of cytomegalovirus exposure and HLA in healthy donors. This table comes from immunoSEQ multiplex PCR, and its TCRdb copy is limited to in-frame clones, with some not included. The sample includes 150,000 to 200,000 clones, over 75% of them seen just once. The sequencing sample was made of PBMCs. The receptors originated from a woman younger than 35 in good health and CMV-seronegative. The CDR3 runs from the conserved cysteine through the conserved F or W. Fields, in order: D gene, J gene, clone size, V gene, CDR3 protein, CDR3 DNA. D genes are given only for firm matches. Clone size, where shown, is once, few, many, or a class for clones that have expanded.

D gene: .
J gene: TRBJ1-1
clone size: .
V gene: TRBV19
CDR3 protein: CASRTHFSPGAEAFF
CDR3 DNA: TGTGCCAGTAGAACCCACTTTTCCCCAGGGGCTGAAGCTTTCTTT

D gene: TRBD1
J gene: TRBJ2-2
clone size: .
V gene: TRBV18
CDR3 protein: CASSRPGTGFTGELFF
CDR3 DNA: TGTGCCAGCTCGCGACCCGGGACAGGGTTCACCGGGGAGCTGTTTTTT

D gene: TRBD2
J gene: TRBJ2-2
clone size: .
V gene: TRBV13
CDR3 protein: CASSLQPLAGAGTGELFF
CDR3 DNA: TGTGCCAGCAGCTTACAACCTCTAGCGGGAGCCGGCACCGGGGAGCTGTTTTTT

D gene: .
J gene: TRBJ1-1
clone size: .
V gene: TRBV20-1
CDR3 protein: CSASQGYGTFF
CDR3 DNA: TGCAGTGCTAGTCAGGGTTATGGGACTTTCTTT

D gene: TRBD2
J gene: TRBJ2-2
clone size: .
V gene: TRBV27
CDR3 protein: CASSSGTSGKGELFF
CDR3 DNA: TGTGCCAGCAGTTCCGGGACTAGCGGGAAAGGGGAGCTGTTTTTT

D gene: TRBD2
J gene: TRBJ2-7
clone size: .
V gene: TRBV13
CDR3 protein: CASSPGTSLGGEQYF
CDR3 DNA: TGTGCCAGCAGCCCAGGGACTAGCCTAGGGGGCGAGCAGTACTTC

D gene: .
J gene: TRBJ2-5
clone size: .
V gene: TRBV7-9
CDR3 protein: CSSSLVQEETQYF
CDR3 DNA: TGTTCCAGCAGCTTAGTACAGGAAGAGACCCAGTACTTC

D gene: .
J gene: TRBJ2-7
clone size: once
V gene: TRBV2
CDR3 protein: CASSEVGRGYEQYF
CDR3 DNA: TGTGCCAGCAGTGAAGTCGGCAGGGGATACGAGCAGTACTTC

D gene: .
J gene: TRBJ2-1
clone size: .
V gene: TRBV19
CDR3 protein: CASSIASDEQFF
CDR3 DNA: TGTGCCAGTAGTATCGCGAGCGATGAGCAGTTCTTC

D gene: .
J gene: TRBJ2-3
clone size: few
V gene: TRBV6-1
CDR3 protein: CASSSRVATDTQYF
CDR3 DNA: TGTGCCAGCTCTTCGCGGGTAGCCACAGATACGCAGTATTTT

D gene: TRBD1
J gene: TRBJ1-6
clone size: .
V gene: TRBV5-1
CDR3 protein: CASRQGQGNSPLHF
CDR3 DNA: TGCGCCAGCAGGCAGGGACAGGGGAATTCACCCCTCCACTTT

D gene: .
J gene: TRBJ2-5
clone size: .
V gene: TRBV27
CDR3 protein: CASSLSGGAGKTQYF
CDR3 DNA: TGTGCCAGCAGTTTATCGGGCGGGGCGGGGAAGACCCAGTACTTC

D gene: TRBD2
J gene: TRBJ2-1
clone size: .
V gene: TRBV7-3
CDR3 protein: CASSPGLAGGLEEQFF
CDR3 DNA: TGTGCCAGCAGCCCAGGACTAGCGGGGGGGCTCGAAGAGCAGTTCTTC

D gene: TRBD2
J gene: TRBJ2-1
clone size: .
V gene: TRBV11-2
CDR3 protein: CASSLKAGGYNEQFF
CDR3 DNA: TGTGCCAGCAGCTTGAAAGCGGGAGGATACAATGAGCAGTTCTTC

D gene: .
J gene: TRBJ1-1
clone size: .
V gene: TRBV2
CDR3 protein: CASSGQAGNTEAFF
CDR3 DNA: TGTGCCAGCAGTGGGCAAGCGGGGAACACTGAAGCTTTCTTT

D gene: TRBD2
J gene: TRBJ2-1
clone size: .
V gene: TRBV10-3
CDR3 protein: CAISGTTSGSYNEQFF
CDR3 DNA: TGTGCCATCAGTGGTACGACTAGCGGTTCCTACAATGAGCAGTTCTTC

D gene: .
J gene: TRBJ1-1
clone size: .
V gene: TRBV7-9
CDR3 protein: CASSREEGWTEAFF
CDR3 DNA: TGTGCCAGCAGCCGAGAGGAGGGGTGGACTGAAGCTTTCTTT

D gene: .
J gene: TRBJ2-1
clone size: .
V gene: TRBV7-3
CDR3 protein: CASSLGGALKQFF
CDR3 DNA: TGTGCCAGCAGTCTAGGGGGGGCCTTAAAGCAGTTCTTC

D gene: .
J gene: TRBJ2-2
clone size: .
V gene: TRBV7-9
CDR3 protein: CASSSTGTYNTGELFF
CDR3 DNA: TGTGCCAGCAGCTCCACAGGGACGTACAACACCGGGGAGCTGTTTTTT

D gene: TRBD1
J gene: TRBJ1-2
clone size: once
V gene: TRBV28
CDR3 protein: CASSGSGQLTNYGYTF
CDR3 DNA: TGTGCCAGCAGTGGGTCGGGACAGCTTACTAACTATGGCTACACCTTC

D gene: TRBD1
J gene: TRBJ2-1
clone size: .
V gene: TRBV6-5
CDR3 protein: CASRRTGAAHNEQFF
CDR3 DNA: TGTGCCAGCCGTCGAACAGGGGCCGCTCACAATGAGCAGTTCTTC

D gene: TRBD2
J gene: TRBJ2-5
clone size: .
V gene: TRBV5-1
CDR3 protein: CASSFAAGGPETQYF
CDR3 DNA: TGCGCCAGCAGCTTCGCAGCGGGGGGGCCGGAGACCCAGTACTTC

D gene: TRBD2
J gene: TRBJ2-7
clone size: .
V gene: TRBV5-6
CDR3 protein: CASRSPGGDEQYF
CDR3 DNA: TGTGCCAGCAGGTCCCCGGGGGGGGACGAGCAGTACTTC

D gene: TRBD2
J gene: TRBJ2-1
clone size: .
V gene: TRBV19
CDR3 protein: CASSIQRGDNEQFF
CDR3 DNA: TGTGCCAGTAGTATCCAGCGGGGGGACAATGAGCAGTTCTTC

D gene: .
J gene: TRBJ1-1
clone size: once
V gene: TRBV10-3
CDR3 protein: CAISPTAPGGTEAFF
CDR3 DNA: TGTGCCATCAGCCCGACAGCTCCGGGGGGCACTGAAGCTTTCTTT

D gene: .
J gene: TRBJ1-5
clone size: .
V gene: TRBV28
CDR3 protein: CASTTPRTSGPQHF
CDR3 DNA: TGTGCCAGCACCACTCCTCGGACTAGCGGGCCCCAGCATTTT

D gene: .
J gene: TRBJ1-2
clone size: .
V gene: TRBV13
CDR3 protein: CASAPSPGDGYTF
CDR3 DNA: TGTGCCAGCGCACCGTCCCCAGGGGATGGCTACACCTTC

D gene: .
J gene: TRBJ2-7
clone size: .
V gene: TRBV10-3
CDR3 protein: CAISARGAYEQYF
CDR3 DNA: TGTGCCATCAGTGCTAGGGGCGCCTACGAGCAGTACTTC